One and the same sample provided the 17 T cell receptor beta chains below, sequenced in a study of beta chain features in type 1 diabetes. Findings and limits, study-wide: Moderately but significantly shorter TCRB CDR3s were found in Type 1 diabetes patients in all four CD4+ subsets.

These TCRs are of unknown antigen specificity. As every portion of the isolated RNA was reverse transcribed, the sequencing read expressed TCRB transcripts. Data came from immunoSEQ multiplex PCR; TCRdb stores just in-frame clones and leaves some out. The sample lists around 340,000 clones; around 9.7% were seen once. The sequenced sample consisted of central memory CD4+ T cells from blood. All receptors derive from a man aged 30-40 years with type 1 diabetes.

V is TRBV11-2 and J is TRBJ1-6; the D gene is possibly TRBD1 (5 bases). Germline CDR1 SGHAT, CDR2 FQNNGV. The CDR3 has 13 residues. With 3 bases removed from V and 10 bases from J, the gap between germline ends came to 10 bases. CDR3 sequence (DNA): TGTGCCAGCAGCTTCCAAGACAGATCACCCCTCCACTTT. Translated, it gives CASSFQDRSPLHF.

This clone turned up a few times. The chain couples TRBV19 to TRBJ2-3; tentative D call: TRBD2 (5 bases). The CDR3 runs to 15 residues. The germline V gene encodes CDR1 LNHDA and CDR2 SQIVND (reference sequence). The V end was cut by 2 bases, the J end by 0 bases, with 9 bases between. In DNA form, the CDR3 reads TGTGCCAGTAGTATACGGAGGAGGAGCACAGATACGCAGTATTTT. This sequence encodes CASSIRRRSTDTQYF.

The CDR3 region has the DNA TGTGCCAGCAGCACGGCCGGGACAGGGGGTTCGTACGAGCAGTACTTC. Protein: CASSTAGTGGSYEQYF. The chain combines TRBV7-2 with TRBJ2-7, with TRBD1 matching 11 bases. With 5 bases clipped from V and 4 bases from J, the junction kept 10 bases outside the gene matches. This CDR3 has 16 residues. Germline-derived CDR1 and CDR2 are SGHTA and FQGNSA.

The rearrangement joins TRBV4-1 to TRBJ1-2; no firm D call. The germline gives CDR1 MGHRA, CDR2 YSYEKL. The CDR3 is 12 residues long. Trimming removed 4 bases at V and 2 bases at J, with 5 bases between. This chain's CDR3 is CASSPGNYGYTF. In DNA form, the CDR3 reads TGCGCCAGCAGCCCCGGGAACTATGGCTACACCTTC.

This clone was recorded a few times. CDR3 bases: TGTGCCAGCAGTCCCTTGACAGGCCAGGGAAACATTCAGTACTTC. This codes for CASSPLTGQGNIQYF. V is TRBV6-1 and J is TRBJ2-4, with D perhaps matching TRBD1 (6 bases). Germline loops: CDR1 MNHNS, CDR2 SASEGT. Between the trimmed V and J ends, which lost 5 bases and 6 bases, there was a span of 17 bases. The CDR3 runs 15 residues.

This chain joins TRBV29-1 and TRBJ2-5; a possible D gene is TRBD2 (6 bases). The DNA matches TRBJ2-7 better at its end, which makes the J call doubtful. The germline gives CDR1 SQVTM, CDR2 ANQGSEA. This CDR3 has 12 amino acids. The CDR3 is CSPGVRPSEQYF. In nucleotides, the CDR3 is TGCAGCCCGGGGGTACGCCCTAGCGAGCAGTACTTC.

The chain joins TRBV6-5 to TRBJ1-2; the D gene is possibly TRBD1 (6 bases). From germline, CDR1 is MNHEY and CDR2 SVGAGI. The V end lost 6 bases, the J end lost 5 bases, and 13 bases lay between the germline ends. The CDR3 contains 13 residues. CDR3 sequence reads: CASRIDRNYGYTF. The DNA for the CDR3 is TGTGCCAGCAGGATCGACAGGAATTATGGCTACACCTTC.

This clone was detected only a few times. The chain couples TRBV27 to TRBJ1-5; D possibly corresponds to TRBD1 (6 bases). Germline V gives CDR1 MNHEY, CDR2 SMNVEV (reference sequence). Trimming took off 0 bases at V and 1 base at J, with 10 bases between the two ends. The CDR3 is 16 residues long. The CDR3: CASSLSGQGSNQPQHF. DNA of the CDR3: TGTGCCAGCAGTTTATCAGGGCAGGGGAGCAATCAGCCCCAGCATTTT.

This clone was seen only a few times. The chain links TRBV30 to TRBJ1-4; no clear D gene. The V end was cut by 5 bases, the J end by 1 base, with 8 bases between. Germline V gives CDR1 GTSNPN, CDR2 SVGIG (reference sequence). This CDR3 region has 13 residues. The CDR3 here is CAWGIQTNEKLFF. The CDR3 DNA reads as TGTGCCTGGGGAATACAAACTAATGAAAAACTGTTTTTT.

This clone turned up a few times. The chain recombines TRBV19 with TRBJ2-5; tentative D call: TRBD2 (7 bases). V was cut by 4 bases and J by 5 bases, with 26 bases left in between. The CDR3 runs 18 residues. In germline, CDR1 is LNHDA, CDR2 SQIVND (reference sequence). The CDR3: CASSTGAGLVVLSETQYF. The CDR3, as DNA: TGTGCCAGTAGTACAGGGGCCGGACTAGTGGTGTTATCGGAGACCCAGTACTTC.

The rearrangement uses TRBV7-2 and TRBJ2-5; 9 bases map to TRBD1. CDR1 is SGHTA, CDR2 FQGNSA, per germline. The ends lost 1 base at V and 5 bases at J; junction bases unmatched: 8. This CDR3 comprises 16 residues. CDR3 region: CASSLGPGQGPETQYF. The CDR3 coding sequence is TGTGCCAGCAGCTTAGGCCCGGGACAGGGTCCGGAGACCCAGTACTTC.

The gene calls are TRBV7-2 and TRBJ1-5; 10 positions match TRBD1. This CDR3 contains 14 residues. V gave up 3 bases and J gave up 10 bases; unmatched junction bases: 6. Germline V gene lookup returns CDR1 SGHTA and CDR2 FQGNSA. The CDR3 bases are TGTGCCAGCAGCTTGGAGGACAGGGGGGGACCCCAGCATTTT. Residues: CASSLEDRGGPQHF.

V and J are TRBV15 and TRBJ2-1; perhaps TRBD1 as D (5 bases). The V end lost 2 bases, the J end lost 4 bases, and 9 bases lay between the germline ends. Germline V gene data show CDR1 as LNHNV and CDR2 as YYDKDF (reference sequence). The CDR3 is 14 amino acids. CDR3 DNA sequence: TGTGCCACCAGCAGAACCCGGACATACAATGAGCAGTTCTTC. Amino acids: CATSRTRTYNEQFF.

The gene calls are TRBV9 and TRBJ1-1; TRBD1 is a possible D gene (5 bases). The CDR3 extends over 15 amino acids. The V end was cut by 0 bases, the J end by 1 base, with 10 bases between. CDR1 and CDR2 (germline): SGDLS, YYNGEE. Written as DNA, the CDR3 is TGTGCCAGCAGCGTAGAGGGTGGGGGGAACACTGAAGCTTTCTTT. Its protein is CASSVEGGGNTEAFF.

V is TRBV4-2 and J is TRBJ2-5, with TRBD2 matching over 10 bases. With V trimmed by 0 bases and J by 3 bases, 4 bases remained unmatched. CDR3 size: 16 residues. Germline V gene data show CDR1 as LGHNA and CDR2 as YNFKEQ. CDR3 residues: CASSQDGGTSEETQYF. CDR3 DNA sequence: TGTGCCAGCAGCCAAGACGGGGGGACTAGCGAAGAGACCCAGTACTTC.

This clone was observed many times. Other DNA sequences from this sample encode an identical CDR3 as well. The chain employs TRBV5-6 and TRBJ2-3, with TRBD2 identical over 8 bases. The germline V gene has CDR1 SGHDT and CDR2 YYEEEE. V lost 0 bases to trimming and J lost 2 bases; unmatched junction nucleotides: 5. CDR3 length: 16 amino acids. Here the CDR3 reads CASSLAAGAPTDTQYF. In DNA form, the CDR3 reads TGTGCCAGCAGCTTGGCAGCGGGGGCCCCCACAGATACGCAGTATTTT.

This clone was counted many times. J is TRBJ2-3 and V is TRBV2, with a tentative D call TRBD1 (6 bases). Deletions cut 5 bases from V and 3 bases from J, with 12 bases between. CDR1 is SNHLY, CDR2 FYNNEI, per germline. This CDR3 region has 14 residues. The CDR3 spells CASSRTQGTDTQYF. The CDR3 DNA reads TGTGCCAGCAGTCGTACACAGGGTACAGATACGCAGTATTTT. The full variable domain, in which reference TRBV2 and TRBJ2-3 provide the parts outside the CDR3, is EPEVTQTPSHQVTQMGQEVILRCVPISNHLYFYWYRQILGQKVEFLVSFYNNEISEKSEIFDDQFSVERPDGSNFTLKIRSTKLEDSAMYFCASSRTQGTDTQYFGPGTRLTVL.